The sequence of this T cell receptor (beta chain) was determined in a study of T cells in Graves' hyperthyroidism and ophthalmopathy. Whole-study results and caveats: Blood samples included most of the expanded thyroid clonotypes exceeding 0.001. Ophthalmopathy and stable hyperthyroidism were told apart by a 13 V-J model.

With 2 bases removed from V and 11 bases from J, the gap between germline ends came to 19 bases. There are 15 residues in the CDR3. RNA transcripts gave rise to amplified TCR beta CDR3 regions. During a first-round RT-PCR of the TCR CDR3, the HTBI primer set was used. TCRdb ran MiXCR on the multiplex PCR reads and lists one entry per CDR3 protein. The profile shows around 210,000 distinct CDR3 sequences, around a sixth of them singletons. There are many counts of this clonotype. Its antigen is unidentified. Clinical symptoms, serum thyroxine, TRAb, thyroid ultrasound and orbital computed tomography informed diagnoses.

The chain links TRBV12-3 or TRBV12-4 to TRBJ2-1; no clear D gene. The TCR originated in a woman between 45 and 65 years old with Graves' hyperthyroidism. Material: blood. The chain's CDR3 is CASSLLLVSSNQQFF. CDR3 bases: TGTGCCAGCAGTTTATTGCTGGTCTCCTCGAATCAGCAGTTCTTC.